The 20 T cell receptor beta chains presented below share a single source sample, sequenced in a study of control samples from healthy donors and cancer patients (dated by TCRdb to between 2020 and 2021). Library preparation employed the immunoSEQ multiplex PCR assay. TCRdb stores this immuneACCESS table with in-frame sequences only. Part of the clones is absent; in the studies checked, under half of the shortfall reflects unresolved V genes, and no reason is known for the rest. This sample has over 150,000 clones in its table, and roughly 95% of those were observed once. Around 0.92% of the sample goes to the ten largest clones. The sequenced sample was blood. The source is a woman aged 30 to 39 in good health.

The chain joins TRBV7-9 to TRBJ1-1; no definite D call. The CDR3 is 12 residues long. Between the trimmed V and J ends, which lost 3 bases and 3 bases, there was a span of 5 bases. Germline V gene lookup returns CDR1 SEHNR and CDR2 FQNEAQ (reference sequence). The CDR3 here is CASSLMDTEAFF. CDR3 bases: TGTGCCAGCAGCTTGATGGACACTGAAGCTTTCTTT. The entire variable domain, with the rest obtained from reference TRBV7-9 and TRBJ1-1, is as follows: DTGVSQNPRHKITKRGQNVTFRCDPISEHNRLYWYRQTLGQGPEFLTYFQNEAQLEKSRLLSDRFSAERPKGSFSTLEIQRTEQGDSAMYLCASSLMDTEAFFGQGTRLTVV.

This chain joins TRBV28 and TRBJ1-5; maybe TRBD1 (6 bases). Germline CDR1 reads MDHEN; CDR2 reads SYDVKM. The CDR3 contains 15 residues. V gave up 6 bases and J gave up 2 bases, with 14 bases separating them. The CDR3 region is CASSLQGGGNQPQHF. CDR3 nucleotide sequence: TGTGCCAGCAGCCTACAGGGTGGTGGCAATCAGCCCCAGCATTTT.

The gene calls are TRBV30 and TRBJ1-2, with 10 positions matching TRBD1. This CDR3 comprises 14 residues. Per germline, CDR1 GTSNPN and CDR2 SVGIG (reference sequence). With 1 base clipped from V and 6 bases from J, the junction kept 5 bases outside the gene matches. The CDR3 DNA is TGTGCCTGGAGTGGCGACAGGGGGCAAGATGGCTACACCTTC. Translating it yields CAWSGDRGQDGYTF.

J is TRBJ2-7 and V is TRBV6-5, with TRBD1 identical over 8 bases. The CDR3 sequence is 14 residues long. The J segment lost 1 base and the V segment lost 5 bases, leaving 4 bases of the junction unmatched. Germline CDR1 is MNHEY and CDR2 is SVGAGI. The CDR3 sequence: CASSRQGLSYEQYF. The CDR3 DNA reads as TGTGCCAGCAGTCGACAGGGGTTGTCCTACGAGCAGTACTTC.

CDR3 nucleotides: TGTGCCAGTAGTATAGGGACAGCTTATAGCAATCAGCCCCAGCATTTT. It yields the protein CASSIGTAYSNQPQHF. The chain combines TRBV19 with TRBJ1-5, with D tentatively TRBD1 (6 bases). Germline V gene data show CDR1 as LNHDA and CDR2 as SQIVND (reference sequence). The germline V and J ends were trimmed by 1 base and 0 bases, with 10 bases remaining between them. There are 16 residues in the CDR3.

The chain couples TRBV21-1 to TRBJ2-2; the DNA was not used to check the table's D call, TRBD1. TRBV21-1 is tagged as a pseudogene. The CDR3 covers 18 residues. DNA for the CDR3: TGTGCCAGCAGCGAAAACGGGACAGGACAGCGGGACACCGGGGAGCTGTTTTTT. The encoded protein is CASSENGTGQRDTGELFF.

This clone was recorded only once. This sequence joins TRBV5-1 and TRBJ2-3; 13 bases line up with TRBD2. Unmatched junction bases numbered 6, after V lost 4 bases and J lost 7 bases. Germline V gene lookup returns CDR1 SGHRS and CDR2 YFSETQ. The CDR3 is 15 residues long. The CDR3 bases are TGCGCCAGCAGCGTGACACTAGCGGGAGGGAATACGCAGTATTTT. It specifies CASSVTLAGGNTQYF.

The chain couples TRBV5-1 to TRBJ2-1, with 7 bases fitting TRBD1. Germline-derived CDR1 and CDR2 are SGHRS and YFSETQ. V dropped 4 bases and J dropped 1; count of bases not matched to a gene: 5. This CDR3 has 15 residues. The CDR3 nucleotides read TGCGCCAGCAGCCGAACAGGGGTATCCTACAATGAGCAGTTCTTC. Amino acids: CASSRTGVSYNEQFF.

The rearrangement uses TRBV11-3 and TRBJ2-5; D is perhaps TRBD2 (5 bases). V was pared by 2 bases and J by 0 bases, with 7 bases between. There are 14 residues in the CDR3. Germline values: CDR1 SGHNT, CDR2 YENEEA. The CDR3 DNA reads as TGTGCCAGCAGCTTATCGGGGTACCAAGAGACCCAGTACTTC. It yields the protein CASSLSGYQETQYF.

This chain links TRBV14 with TRBJ1-1, with 7 bases matching TRBD1. The CDR3 is 15 residues long. Germline CDR1 reads SGHDN; CDR2 reads FVKESK. V was pared by 1 base and J by 1 base, with 3 bases of the junction left unmatched. The CDR3 region has the DNA TGTGCCAGCAGCCAAGCCCAGGGGGAGAACACTGAAGCTTTCTTT. Amino acids: CASSQAQGENTEAFF.

The genes are TRBV6-4 and TRBJ1-2; 11 nucleotides agree with TRBD1. V shed 4 bases, J shed 7 bases, and the junction held 2 bases outside the gene matches. The germline gives CDR1 MRHNA, CDR2 SNTAGT. The CDR3 is made up of 13 amino acids. The CDR3 nucleotides are TGTGCCAGCAGTGGGACAGGGGGCTTTGGCTACACCTTC. Amino acid sequence: CASSGTGGFGYTF.

The J gene is TRBJ2-2, the V gene TRBV20-1, with D tentatively TRBD2 (5 bases). V lost 3 bases and J lost 5, with 13 bases in between. CDR3 length: 14 amino acids. Germline loops: CDR1 DFQATT, CDR2 SNEGSKA (reference sequence). In DNA form, the CDR3 reads TGCAGTGCTAGTAAAGCGGAAACTACCGGGGAGCTGTTTTTT. Amino acid sequence: CSASKAETTGELFF.

This chain connects TRBV6-5 to TRBJ1-6; D is possibly TRBD1 (6 bases). This CDR3 has 15 amino acids. The V end was cut by 0 bases, the J end by 13 bases, with 16 bases between. Germline CDR1 and CDR2: MNHEY and SVGAGI. The CDR3 protein is CASSYSSAGAWPLHF. For the CDR3, the DNA is TGTGCCAGCAGTTACTCGTCGGCAGGGGCCTGGCCCCTCCACTTT.

The chain carries TRBV3-1 (or the pseudogene TRBV3-2) and TRBJ2-1, with 9 bases that match TRBD2. CDR3 length equals 14 residues. CDR1 is LGHDT and CDR2 is YNNKEL in the germline V gene (reference sequence). After removal of 4 bases from V and 8 bases from J, the junction contained 6 bases not matched to a gene. CDR3 nucleotide sequence: TGTGCCAGCAGCCTGCGGGGGGGCCCCTATGAGCAGTTCTTC. The encoded protein is CASSLRGGPYEQFF.

This clone has a handful of counts. CDR3 DNA: TGCGCCAGCAGCCCGGGGGGTGACCAGGGTTACCAGCCCCAGCATTTT. This translates into CASSPGGDQGYQPQHF. V gene TRBV5-1 combines with J gene TRBJ1-5, with D maybe TRBD1 (5 bases). V gave up 4 bases and J gave up 7 bases, with 21 bases separating them. The V gene's germline CDR1 is SGHRS and CDR2 YFSETQ. The CDR3 contains 16 residues.

Here the CDR3 reads CASSPTGGARDMNTEAFF. The CDR3 DNA is TGTGCCAGCAGTCCGACTGGGGGCGCGAGGGACATGAACACTGAAGCTTTCTTT. The J gene is TRBJ1-1, the V gene TRBV27; D is possibly TRBD1 (6 bases). The V gene's germline CDR1 is MNHEY and CDR2 SMNVEV (reference sequence). V was clipped by 5 bases and J by 0 bases, with 22 bases between them. The length of the CDR3 is 18 residues.

The genes are TRBV5-6 and TRBJ2-7, with D possibly called TRBD1 or TRBD2 (5 bases each). Trimming stripped 4 bases from V and 9 bases from J, with 17 bases between. Looked up from germline, CDR1 is SGHDT and CDR2 is YYEEEE. This CDR3 has 13 amino acids. The CDR3 protein is CASSDGLSQGQYF. CDR3 DNA sequence: TGTGCCAGCAGCGACGGACTCTCGCAGGGGCAGTACTTC.

This CDR3 reads CASSLRKDRGRFGNTIYF. The DNA of the CDR3 is TGTGCCAGCAGTTTAAGGAAGGACAGGGGGCGCTTTGGAAACACCATATATTTT. V usage is TRBV27 and J usage is TRBJ1-3, with 11 nucleotides matching TRBD1. This CDR3 has 18 amino acids. Germline lookup yields CDR1 MNHEY and CDR2 SMNVEV (reference sequence). The V and J ends lost 2 bases and 3 bases, in that order; junction bases with no gene match: 9.

The sample holds a few counts of this clone. The chain links TRBV6-5 to TRBJ1-1; 9 nucleotides line up with TRBD1. From germline, CDR1 is MNHEY and CDR2 SVGAGI. The CDR3 is 14 amino acids. The V and J ends lost 0 bases and 11 bases, in that order; junction bases with no gene match: 7. In nucleotides, the CDR3 is TGTGCCAGCAGTTACTCTACGACAGGGGGAGGGGCTTTCTTT. Translating gives CASSYSTTGGGAFF.

V is TRBV6-6 and J is TRBJ1-4; possibly TRBD1 for D (5 bases). CDR1 MNHNY and CDR2 SVGAGI come from the germline V gene (reference sequence). V lost 5 bases, J lost 4 bases, and 11 bases lay in between. CDR3 length: 14 amino acids. CDR3: CASSRDGVNEKLFF. In nucleotides, the CDR3 is TGTGCCAGCAGTCGGGACGGAGTTAATGAAAAACTGTTTTTT.